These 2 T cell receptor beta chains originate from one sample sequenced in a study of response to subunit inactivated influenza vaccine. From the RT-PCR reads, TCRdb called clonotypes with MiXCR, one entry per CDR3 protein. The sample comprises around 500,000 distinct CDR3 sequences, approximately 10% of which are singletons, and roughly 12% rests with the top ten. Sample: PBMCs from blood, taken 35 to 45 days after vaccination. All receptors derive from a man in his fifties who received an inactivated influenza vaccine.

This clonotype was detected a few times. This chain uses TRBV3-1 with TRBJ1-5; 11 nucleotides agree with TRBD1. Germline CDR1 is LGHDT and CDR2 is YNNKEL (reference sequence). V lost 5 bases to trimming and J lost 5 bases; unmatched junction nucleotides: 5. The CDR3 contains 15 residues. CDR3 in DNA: TGTGCCAGCAGCATTCGGACAGGGGGCTATCAGCCCCAGCATTTT. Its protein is CASSIRTGGYQPQHF.

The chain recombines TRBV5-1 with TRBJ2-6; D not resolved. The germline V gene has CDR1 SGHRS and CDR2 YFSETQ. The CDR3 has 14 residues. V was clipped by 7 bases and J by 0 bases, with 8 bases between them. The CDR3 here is CASGPYSGANVLTF. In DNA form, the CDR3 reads TGCGCCAGCGGTCCCTACTCTGGGGCCAACGTCCTGACTTTC.